This is a list of T cell receptor beta chains from one sample in a study of T cells in Graves' hyperthyroidism and ophthalmopathy. TCRdb ran MiXCR on the multiplex PCR reads and lists one entry per CDR3 protein. This table holds roughly 640,000 distinct CDR3 sequences, 15% to 20% found once. The sequencing input was blood. The source is a woman aged 40 to 50 with Graves' ophthalmopathy. The CDR3 runs from the conserved cysteine through the conserved F or W. Each record gives: J gene, CDR3 length, D gene, V gene, clone size, CDR3 DNA, CDR3 protein. The D gene is left open where the match is weak. Expanded clones are given a class, and other clones once, few, many or no size at all.

>TRBJ2-3|14|TRBD1|TRBV5-1|many
TGCGCCAGCAGCTTGCTACAGGGGGAAGATACGCAGTATTTT
CASSLLQGEDTQYF
>TRBJ2-7|14|-|TRBV7-8|-
TGTGCCAGCAGCTTAGAGCGACGAACCTACGAGCAGTACTTC
CASSLERRTYEQYF
>TRBJ1-4|15|TRBD1|TRBV7-9|-
TGTGCCAGCAGCTTAGCCGGACAGGGCGGTGAAAAACTGCTTTTT
CASSLAGQGGEKLLF
>TRBJ1-2|15|TRBD1|TRBV7-9|few
TGTGCCAGCAGGGACGCCGGGACAGGGGGCTCTGGCTACACCTTC
CASRDAGTGGSGYTF
>TRBJ1-5|13|-|TRBV15|many
TGTGCCACCAGCAGAGGGAAGGGTCAGCCCCAGCATTTT
CATSRGKGQPQHF
>TRBJ2-6|20|TRBD2|TRBV2|many
TGTGCCAGCAGTGCTGTGAGGGCTAGCGGGAGACTGACTGGGGCCAACGTCCTGACTTTC
CASSAVRASGRLTGANVLTF
>TRBJ2-7|13|TRBD1|TRBV30|many
TGTGCCTGGAACAGACAGGGAAACTACGAGCAGTACTTC
CAWNRQGNYEQYF
>TRBJ2-7|15|-|TRBV7-9|many
TGTGCCAGCAGCTCCTTCAGGGGTCGCACCTACGAGCAGTACTTC
CASSSFRGRTYEQYF
>TRBJ2-7|14|-|TRBV3-1|few
TGTGCCAGCAGCCAAGTCGACAGGTCCTACGAGCAGTACTTC
CASSQVDRSYEQYF
>TRBJ1-6|14|-|TRBV3-1|many
TGTGCCAGCAGCCAAATGGCAGATAATTCACCCCTCCACTTT
CASSQMADNSPLHF
>TRBJ1-2|9|-|TRBV11-1|-
TGTGCCAGCAGCTTGCGCTACACCTTC
CASSLRYTF
>TRBJ2-7|16|-|TRBV20-1|many
TGCAGTGCCCCGACTCGGGGGACTTATAGCTCCTACGAGCAGTACTTC
CSAPTRGTYSSYEQYF
>TRBJ1-5|14|-|TRBV25-1|few
TGTGCCAGCGGAAGGGGAGTCAGCAATCAGCCCCAGCATTTT
CASGRGVSNQPQHF
>TRBJ2-1|15|TRBD2|TRBV27|many
TGTGCCAGCAGTTTATCTGTAGCGGGGGTATTTGAGCAGTTCTTC
CASSLSVAGVFEQFF
>TRBJ2-5|15|-|TRBV20-1|many
TGCAGTGCTAGTTCTCCCGGACGAAAACAAGAGACCCAGTACTTC
CSASSPGRKQETQYF
>TRBJ2-2|17|TRBD1|TRBV12-3/TRBV12-4|-
TGTGCCAGCAGTTTATGGACAGGGGGCGGAAACACCGGGGAGCTGTTTTTT
CASSLWTGGGNTGELFF
>TRBJ2-7|18|-|TRBV3-1|-
TGTGCCAGCAGCCAAGACCGGGGCTTCGTCGGGGGAGGTAACGAGCAGTACTTC
CASSQDRGFVGGGNEQYF
>TRBJ2-3|13|-|TRBV10-3|few
TGTGCCACCCTCCGGGACCCCACAGATACGCAGTATTTT
CATLRDPTDTQYF
>TRBJ2-5|14|-|TRBV12-3/TRBV12-4|-
TGTGCCAGCACCCTCAGCCCAGGGAGGGAGACCCAGTACTTC
CASTLSPGRETQYF
>TRBJ1-2|15|-|TRBV27|many
TGTGCCAGCAGTACCCTCGGCGGGTCCCTCTATGGCTACACCTTC
CASSTLGGSLYGYTF
>TRBJ1-1|16|-|TRBV6-1|many
TGTGCCAGCAGTGCCCTCGGGAGGAGCATGAACACTGAAGCTTTCTTT
CASSALGRSMNTEAFF
>TRBJ2-4|14|-|TRBV20-1|-
TGCAGTGCTCCCGACTTGAGGGGCACAAACATTCAGTACTTC
CSAPDLRGTNIQYF
>TRBJ2-3|12|-|TRBV6-2/TRBV6-3|-
TGTGCCAGCAGCTCGGACCAGGATACGCAGTATTTT
CASSSDQDTQYF
>TRBJ2-3|13|-|TRBV7-9|many
TGTGCCAGCAGTTCCAGGGTGACAGATACGCAGTATTTT
CASSSRVTDTQYF
>TRBJ2-1|18|TRBD1|TRBV29-1|many
TGCAGCGCCCTTCGAGGAAGGGACAGGAGCTTCTCCTACAATGAGCAGTTCTTC
CSALRGRDRSFSYNEQFF
>TRBJ2-3|15|TRBD2|TRBV6-1|-
TGTGCCAGCAGAGCGGGGGGACTAGCGGCAGATACGCAGTATTTT
CASRAGGLAADTQYF
>TRBJ2-1|15|-|TRBV5-1|many
TGCGCCAGCAGCTTGGCGGGGGTCTCCTACAATGAGCAGTTCTTC
CASSLAGVSYNEQFF
>TRBJ2-7|14|-|TRBV5-5|many
TGTGCCAGCAGCCGACAGGAATTCTCCTACGAGCAGTACTTC
CASSRQEFSYEQYF
>TRBJ2-3|14|TRBD1|TRBV2|-
TGTGCCAGCAGGGAGACAGGGGTTGCAGATACGCAGTATTTT
CASRETGVADTQYF
>TRBJ1-5|15|TRBD1|TRBV28|many
TGTGCCAGCAGTTTGGGACAGGGGAACAATCAGCCCCAGCATTTT
CASSLGQGNNQPQHF
>TRBJ2-1|14|TRBD2|TRBV7-3|few
TGTGCCAGCAGTCCTAGCGGGAGGCCAGGTGAGCAGTTCTTC
CASSPSGRPGEQFF
>TRBJ2-7|14|TRBD1|TRBV6-5|-
TGTGCCAGCAGTTACCTCCGGGACAGCTACGAGCAGTACTTC
CASSYLRDSYEQYF
>TRBJ1-1|15|-|TRBV12-3/TRBV12-4|few
TGTGCCAGCAGTCCCCGAGGCAGGGGCAACACTGAAGCTTTCTTT
CASSPRGRGNTEAFF
>TRBJ2-1|16|-|TRBV5-1|many
TGCGCCAGCAGCTTCCTTATCGGGGGGCTTTACAATGAGCAGTTCTTC
CASSFLIGGLYNEQFF
>TRBJ2-3|17|TRBD2|TRBV11-2|many
TGTGCCAGCAGCCCAGGAGGAGCGGGAGGATACACAGATACGCAGTATTTT
CASSPGGAGGYTDTQYF
>TRBJ2-1|14|TRBD1|TRBV7-2|-
TGTGCCAGCAGCACGGGACAGGGAGTAAATGAGCAGTTCTTC
CASSTGQGVNEQFF
>TRBJ2-4|13|TRBD1|TRBV10-3|few
TGTGCCATCGGACAGGGGGGGGAAAACATTCAGTACTTC
CAIGQGGENIQYF
>TRBJ2-1|12|-|TRBV29-1|few
TGCAGCGTTGAAAAGGTTGGAAATGAGCAGTTCTTC
CSVEKVGNEQFF
>TRBJ2-6|14|-|TRBV11-2|many
TGTGCCAGCAGCTCGCAAGCTGGGGCCAACGTCCTGACTTTC
CASSSQAGANVLTF
>TRBJ2-3|15|-|TRBV20-1|many
TGCAGTGCTAGAGTCCCGGGGCCTAGCACAGATACGCAGTATTTT
CSARVPGPSTDTQYF
>TRBJ2-7|15|TRBD2|TRBV28|many
TGTGCCAGCAGTTGGGGACTAGCGGTCTCCTACGAGCAGTACTTC
CASSWGLAVSYEQYF